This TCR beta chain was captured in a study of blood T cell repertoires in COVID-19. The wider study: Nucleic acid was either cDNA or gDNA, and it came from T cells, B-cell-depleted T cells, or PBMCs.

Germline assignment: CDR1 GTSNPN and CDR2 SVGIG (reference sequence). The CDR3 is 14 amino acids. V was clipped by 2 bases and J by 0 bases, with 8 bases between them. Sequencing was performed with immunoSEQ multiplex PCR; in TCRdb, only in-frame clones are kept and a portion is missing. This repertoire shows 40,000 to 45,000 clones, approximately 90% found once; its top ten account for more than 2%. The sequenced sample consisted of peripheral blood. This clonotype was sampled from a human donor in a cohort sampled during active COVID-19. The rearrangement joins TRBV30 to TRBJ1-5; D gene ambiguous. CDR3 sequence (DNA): TGTGCCTGGAGTTTGAGTCTTAGCAATCAGCCCCAGCATTTT. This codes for CAWSLSLSNQPQHF.